This T cell receptor beta chain derives from a study of blood T cell repertoires in COVID-19. Whole-study context: COVID-19 samples from acute and convalescent phases originated in the United States, Italy and Spain. The analysed material was cDNA or gDNA that came from T cells, B-cell-depleted T cells, or PBMCs.

Original processing notes: Using reference gene primer amplification, nucleated cell counts were estimated. The data were produced by immunoSEQ multiplex PCR, yet TCRdb's version contains in-frame clones alone and is incomplete. That table gives V, J and clone size, and the DNA gave D and trimming. This sample carries 95,000 to 150,000 clones, just over 70% of them seen once, and the ten largest clones take around 0.9%. The V gene's germline CDR1 is SEHNR and CDR2 FQNEAQ (reference sequence). This CDR3 is 15 amino acids long. V dropped 4 bases and J dropped 6 bases, with 16 bases sitting between them.

This chain connects TRBV7-9 to TRBJ2-1, with no clear D. The sample comprised peripheral blood. The sequence came from a human donor with acute or convalescent COVID-19. The donor label of this sample is uncertain. CDR3 loop: CASSSYAVSGNEQFF. The CDR3 nucleotides are TGTGCCAGCAGCTCCTATGCTGTCTCGGGCAATGAGCAGTTCTTC.